The table lists the clone carrying this T cell receptor (beta chain) with a count of one. The data derive from a study of blood T cell repertoires in COVID-19. About the research overall: Material from acute and convalescent COVID-19 was sourced from the United States, Italy and Spain.

The method was immunoSEQ multiplex PCR; TCRdb's version includes in-frame clones alone and lacks a portion of them. The data show about 100,000 clones, about 91% seen once. CDR3 size: 12 residues. V gave up 0 bases and J gave up 5 bases, with 7 bases separating them. Germline CDR1 GTSNPN, CDR2 SVGIG (reference sequence). Sequencing was performed on peripheral blood. The rearrangement links TRBV30 to TRBJ1-2; D call uncertain. This receptor was taken from a man in his forties or fifties with active or convalescent COVID-19. The CDR3 DNA is TGTGCCTGGAGTGTGGGCGGGTATGGCTACACCTTC. Its translation: CAWSVGGYGYTF.